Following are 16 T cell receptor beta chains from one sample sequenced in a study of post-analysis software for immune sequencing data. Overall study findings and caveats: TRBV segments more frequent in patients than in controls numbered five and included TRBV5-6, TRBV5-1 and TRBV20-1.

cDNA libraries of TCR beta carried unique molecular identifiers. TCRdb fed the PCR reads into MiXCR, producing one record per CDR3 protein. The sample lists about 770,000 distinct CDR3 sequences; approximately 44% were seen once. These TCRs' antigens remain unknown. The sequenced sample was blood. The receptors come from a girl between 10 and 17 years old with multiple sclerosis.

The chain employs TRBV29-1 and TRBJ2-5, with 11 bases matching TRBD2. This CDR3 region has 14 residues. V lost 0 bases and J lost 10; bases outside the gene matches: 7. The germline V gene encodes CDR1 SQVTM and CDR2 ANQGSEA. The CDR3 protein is CSVEEVSGRGSQYF. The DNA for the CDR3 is TGCAGCGTTGAAGAAGTTAGCGGGAGGGGTAGCCAGTACTTC.

This CDR3 is CASSVVLGTIPEAFF. The CDR3 bases are TGTGCCAGCAGCGTAGTTCTCGGGACAATCCCTGAAGCTTTCTTT. The V call is TRBV9, the J call TRBJ1-1; weak D call: TRBD1 (6 bases). The CDR3 contains 15 residues. Per germline, CDR1 SGDLS and CDR2 YYNGEE. V shed 0 bases and J shed 6 bases, with 15 bases lying between them.

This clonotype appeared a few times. CDR3 amino acids: CASATGDYGYTF. The CDR3 nucleotides read TGCGCCAGCGCCACAGGTGACTATGGCTACACCTTC. V and J are TRBV4-1 and TRBJ1-2, with D maybe TRBD1 (5 bases). This CDR3 has 12 amino acids. V was shortened by 8 bases and J by 3 bases, with 10 bases between the two germline ends. Germline lookup yields CDR1 MGHRA and CDR2 YSYEKL.

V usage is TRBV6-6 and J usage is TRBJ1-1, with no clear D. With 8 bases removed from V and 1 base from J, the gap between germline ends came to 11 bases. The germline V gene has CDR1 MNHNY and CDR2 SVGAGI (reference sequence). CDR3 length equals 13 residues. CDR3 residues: CASYTPWNTEAFF. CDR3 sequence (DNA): TGTGCCAGCTATACACCCTGGAACACTGAAGCTTTCTTT.

The CDR3: CSVSQQGAGEKLFF. The DNA of the CDR3 is TGCAGCGTTTCTCAACAGGGGGCAGGTGAAAAACTGTTTTTT. The genes are TRBV29-1 and TRBJ1-4; 9 nucleotides line up with TRBD1. Trimming at V came to 5 bases and at J to 7 bases, leaving 8 bases not matched to a gene. The germline V gene encodes CDR1 SQVTM and CDR2 ANQGSEA. The CDR3 is made up of 14 amino acids. Full variable domain (missing parts from reference TRBV29-1 and TRBJ1-4): SAVISQKPSRDICQRGTSLTIQCQVDSQVTMMFWYRQQPGQSLTLIATANQGSEATYESGFVIDKFPISRPNLTFSTLTVSNMSPEDSSIYLCSVSQQGAGEKLFFGSGTQLSVL.

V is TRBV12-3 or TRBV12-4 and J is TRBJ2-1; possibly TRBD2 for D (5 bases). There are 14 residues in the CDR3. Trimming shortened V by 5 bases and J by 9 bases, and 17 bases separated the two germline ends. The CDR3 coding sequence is TGTGCCAGCAGTCCAATACTAGAAGCTGGTGAGCAGTTCTTC. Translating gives CASSPILEAGEQFF.

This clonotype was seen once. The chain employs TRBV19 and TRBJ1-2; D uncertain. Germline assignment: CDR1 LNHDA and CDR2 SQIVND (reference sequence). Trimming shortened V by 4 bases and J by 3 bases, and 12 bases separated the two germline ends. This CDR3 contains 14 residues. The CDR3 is CASSTWTHDYGYTF. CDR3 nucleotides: TGTGCCAGTAGTACCTGGACCCACGACTATGGCTACACCTTC.

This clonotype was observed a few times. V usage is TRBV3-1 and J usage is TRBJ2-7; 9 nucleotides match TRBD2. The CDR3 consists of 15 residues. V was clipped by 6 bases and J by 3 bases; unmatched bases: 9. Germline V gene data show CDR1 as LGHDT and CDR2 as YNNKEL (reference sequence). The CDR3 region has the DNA TGTGCCAGCAGTCCCATTAGCGGGAGTTTCTACGAGCAGTACTTC. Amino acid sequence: CASSPISGSFYEQYF.

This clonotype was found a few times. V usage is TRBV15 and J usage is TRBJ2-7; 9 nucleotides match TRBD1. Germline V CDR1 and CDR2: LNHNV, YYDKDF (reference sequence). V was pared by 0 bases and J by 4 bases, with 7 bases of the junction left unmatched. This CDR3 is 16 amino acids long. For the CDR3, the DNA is TGTGCCACCAGCAGAGATTTGGGACAGGGTGCTTACGAGCAGTACTTC. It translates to CATSRDLGQGAYEQYF.

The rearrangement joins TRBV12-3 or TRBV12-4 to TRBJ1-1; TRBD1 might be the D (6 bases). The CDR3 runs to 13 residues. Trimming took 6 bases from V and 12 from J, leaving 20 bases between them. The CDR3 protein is CASSHREPGETFF. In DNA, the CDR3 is TGTGCCAGCAGCCACAGGGAACCCGGGGAGACTTTCTTT.

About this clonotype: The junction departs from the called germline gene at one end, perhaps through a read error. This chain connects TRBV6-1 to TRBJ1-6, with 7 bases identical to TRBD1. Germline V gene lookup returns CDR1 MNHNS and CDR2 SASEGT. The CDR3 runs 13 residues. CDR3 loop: CPPPGQRCSPLHF. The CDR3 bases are TGCCCTCCCCCGGGACAGAGGTGTTCACCCCTCCACTTT.

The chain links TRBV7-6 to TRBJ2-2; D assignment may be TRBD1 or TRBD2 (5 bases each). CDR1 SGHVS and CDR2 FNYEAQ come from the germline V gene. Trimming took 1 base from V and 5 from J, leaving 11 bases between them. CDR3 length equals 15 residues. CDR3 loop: CASSLGRGLTGELFF. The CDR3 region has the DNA TGTGCCAGCAGCTTAGGACGGGGCCTAACCGGGGAGCTGTTTTTT.

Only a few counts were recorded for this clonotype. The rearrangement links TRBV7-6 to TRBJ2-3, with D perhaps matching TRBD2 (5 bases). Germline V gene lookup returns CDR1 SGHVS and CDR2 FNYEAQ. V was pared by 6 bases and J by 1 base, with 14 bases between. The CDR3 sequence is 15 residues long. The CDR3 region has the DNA TGTGCCAGCAGACCAGGAGGACGAGGCACAGATACGCAGTATTTT. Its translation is CASRPGGRGTDTQYF.

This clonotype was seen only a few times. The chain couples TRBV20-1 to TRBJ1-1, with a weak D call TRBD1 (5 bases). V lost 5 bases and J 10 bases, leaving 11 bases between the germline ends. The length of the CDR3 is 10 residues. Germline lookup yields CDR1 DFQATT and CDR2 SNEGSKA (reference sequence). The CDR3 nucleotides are TGCAGTGCTTTGCATGGGGGAGCTTTCTTT. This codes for CSALHGGAFF.

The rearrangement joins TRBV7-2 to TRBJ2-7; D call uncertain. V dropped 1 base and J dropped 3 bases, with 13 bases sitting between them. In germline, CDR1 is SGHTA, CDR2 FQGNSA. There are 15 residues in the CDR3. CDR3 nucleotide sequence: TGTGCCAGCAGCTTAGAAGGCAGATATTACTACGAGCAGTACTTC. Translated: CASSLEGRYYYEQYF.

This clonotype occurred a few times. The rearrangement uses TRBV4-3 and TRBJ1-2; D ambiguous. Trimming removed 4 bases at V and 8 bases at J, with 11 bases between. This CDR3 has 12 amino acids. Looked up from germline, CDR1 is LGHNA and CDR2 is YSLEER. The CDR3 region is CASSRRGMGYTF. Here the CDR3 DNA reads TGCGCCAGCAGCCGAAGAGGGATGGGCTACACCTTC.